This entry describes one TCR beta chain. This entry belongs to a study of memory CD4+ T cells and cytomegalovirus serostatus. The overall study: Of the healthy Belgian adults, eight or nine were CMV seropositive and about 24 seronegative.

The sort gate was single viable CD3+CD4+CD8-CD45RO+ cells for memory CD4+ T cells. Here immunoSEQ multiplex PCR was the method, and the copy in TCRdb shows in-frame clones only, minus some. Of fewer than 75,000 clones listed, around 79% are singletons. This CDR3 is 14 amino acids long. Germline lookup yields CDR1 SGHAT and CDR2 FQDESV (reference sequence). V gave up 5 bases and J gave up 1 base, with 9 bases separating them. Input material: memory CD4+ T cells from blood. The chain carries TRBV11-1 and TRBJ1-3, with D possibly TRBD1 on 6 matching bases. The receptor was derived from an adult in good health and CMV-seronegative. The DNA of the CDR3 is TGTGCCAGCAGCAACAGGGATTCTGGAAACACCATATATTTT. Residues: CASSNRDSGNTIYF. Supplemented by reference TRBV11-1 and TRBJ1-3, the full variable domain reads EAEVAQSPRYKITEKSQAVAFWCDPISGHATLYWYRQILGQGPELLVQFQDESVVDDSQLPKDRFSAERLKGVDSTLKIQPAELGDSAMYLCASSNRDSGNTIYFGEGSWLTVV.